This T cell receptor beta chain stems from a study of shared clonotypes between healthy human individuals. Trimming took 6 bases from V and 0 from J, leaving 14 bases between them. The CDR3 loop spans 15 amino acids. Per germline, CDR1 MNHEY and CDR2 SVGAGI. Clones were read by immunoSEQ multiplex PCR, and TCRdb kept only the in-frame ones, dropping some. This table has about 2 million clones, approximately 95% appearing once. The TCR comes from a man aged 18 to 30 in good health. Sequencing input: naive CD4+ T cells sorted from blood. Subset of the sample: CD45RA+ positively selected. The genes are TRBV6-5 and TRBJ1-1; weak D call: TRBD1 (6 bases). CDR3 amino acids: CASRGQYYMNTEAFF. In DNA, the CDR3 is TGTGCCAGCAGAGGACAGTATTATATGAACACTGAAGCTTTCTTT.